A single sample gave rise to the 32 T cell receptor beta chains below, sequenced in a study of blood T cell repertoires in COVID-19 (dated by TCRdb to about 2020). The library was built by means of the immunoSEQ multiplex PCR assay. As stored in TCRdb, this immuneACCESS dataset retains in-frame rearrangements with V and J assigned. A fraction of the clones does not appear; measured against another copy, unresolved V genes explain less than half of the discrepancy, and the remainder lacks a known reason. The sample data list about 310,000 clones, and roughly 84% of these were observed just once. The ten largest clonotypes hold 1% of the sample. Sequenced input: peripheral blood. Receptors were obtained from a man aged 50 or older with active or convalescent COVID-19.

V and J are TRBV7-2 and TRBJ2-5; 7 bases line up with TRBD1. Trimming removed 5 bases from V and 2 bases from J; junction bases left unmatched: 11. The CDR3 extends over 16 amino acids. Germline V gene lookup returns CDR1 SGHTA and CDR2 FQGNSA. For the CDR3, the DNA is TGTGCCAGCAGCCCGTATACCCGACAGGGTCAAGAGACCCAGTACTTC. It is translated as CASSPYTRQGQETQYF.

The chain uses TRBV24-1 and TRBJ2-1; D might be TRBD1 (6 bases). CDR1 is KGHDR, CDR2 SFDVKD, per germline. The CDR3 is 16 residues long. V was shortened by 4 bases and J by 2 bases, with 14 bases between the two germline ends. The CDR3 protein is CATSDIQGLTYNEQFF. The CDR3 DNA follows: TGTGCCACCAGTGACATTCAGGGGTTGACCTACAATGAGCAGTTCTTC.

The chain couples TRBV2 to TRBJ2-5, with 7 nucleotides matching TRBD1. Germline V gene sequence: CDR1 SNHLY, CDR2 FYNNEI. V shed 7 bases, J shed 2 bases, and the junction held 7 bases outside the gene matches. The CDR3 length is 14 residues. This CDR3 is CASTPGQLQETQYF. For the CDR3, the DNA is TGTGCCAGCACTCCGGGACAGCTTCAAGAGACCCAGTACTTC.

This chain joins TRBV6-5 and TRBJ2-7; TRBD2 agrees at 9 bases. Germline assignment: CDR1 MNHEY and CDR2 SVGAGI. This CDR3 has 15 amino acids. Losses at the gene ends were 6 bases for V and 3 bases for J; bases not matched to a gene: 9. This CDR3 is CASRASGTVDYEQYF. The CDR3 DNA is TGTGCCAGCAGGGCTAGCGGGACGGTCGACTACGAGCAGTACTTC.

This CDR3 reads CASSFDRDYGNTIYF. The CDR3, as DNA: TGCGCCAGCAGCTTCGACAGGGATTATGGAAACACCATATATTTT. The V and J genes are TRBV4-3 and TRBJ1-3, with TRBD1 matching over 7 bases. The CDR3 has 15 residues. V gave up 5 bases and J gave up 3 bases; unmatched junction bases: 7. Per the germline V gene, CDR1 is LGHNA and CDR2 is YSLEER.

The chain combines TRBV30 with TRBJ1-5; the match to TRBD1 covers 8 bases. CDR1 is GTSNPN and CDR2 is SVGIG in the germline V gene (reference sequence). With V trimmed by 3 bases and J by 3 bases, 7 bases remained unmatched. The length of the CDR3 is 15 residues. The CDR3 bases are TGTGCCTGGAGCATACAGGGGGGACTCAATCAGCCCCAGCATTTT. It yields the protein CAWSIQGGLNQPQHF.

This chain joins TRBV4-1 and TRBJ1-5; D uncertain. The germline V gene encodes CDR1 MGHRA and CDR2 YSYEKL. There are 18 residues in the CDR3. V was trimmed by 0 bases and J by 0 bases, leaving 15 bases between them. CDR3 in DNA: TGCGCCAGCAGCCAAGATCGAGGGCCAGCCTTTAGCAATCAGCCCCAGCATTTT. Its translation is CASSQDRGPAFSNQPQHF.

This CDR3 is CASSQDGFQTYNEQFF. The CDR3 region has the DNA TGTGCCAGCAGCCAAGATGGCTTCCAAACCTACAATGAGCAGTTCTTC. V usage is TRBV4-2 and J usage is TRBJ2-1; no definite D call. Germline-derived CDR1 and CDR2 are LGHNA and YNFKEQ. Between the trimmed V and J ends, which lost 0 bases and 2 bases, there was a span of 11 bases. The CDR3 covers 16 residues.

This rearrangement joins TRBV11-2 to TRBJ1-2; 9 bases are shared with TRBD1. V shed 4 bases, J shed 4 bases, and the junction held 4 bases outside the gene matches. Looked up from germline, CDR1 is SGHAT and CDR2 is FQNNGV. The CDR3 covers 14 residues. CDR3: CASSYGQGSYGYTF. The CDR3 nucleotides read TGTGCCAGCAGCTACGGACAGGGGAGCTATGGCTACACCTTC.

The CDR3 bases are TGTGCCAGCAGCTTAGCGCGCGGGGGGTATGGCTACACCTTC. Its protein product is CASSLARGGYGYTF. The V and J genes are TRBV7-2 and TRBJ1-2; maybe TRBD1 (5 bases). This CDR3 is built from 14 residues. Germline V gives CDR1 SGHTA, CDR2 FQGNSA. Deletions cut 0 bases from V and 5 bases from J, with 10 bases between.

This clone has only one observation. This chain connects TRBV19 to TRBJ2-2, with 11 positions matching TRBD1. V gave up 4 bases and J gave up 7 bases; unmatched junction bases: 8. The CDR3 has 16 residues. In germline, CDR1 is LNHDA, CDR2 SQIVND (reference sequence). Here the CDR3 DNA reads TGTGCCAGTAGTACCCCGGACAGGGGGCTCGGCGGGGAGCTGTTTTTT. As protein: CASSTPDRGLGGELFF.

This chain uses TRBV18 with TRBJ1-3; 8 bases map to TRBD1. This CDR3 contains 16 residues. Germline CDR1 is KGHSH and CDR2 is LQKENI. V gave up 4 bases and J gave up 0 bases; unmatched junction bases: 5. In nucleotides, the CDR3 is TGTGCCAGCTCACGGGACAGGTTGGACTCTGGAAACACCATATATTTT. Translated: CASSRDRLDSGNTIYF.

The V gene is TRBV4-2, the J gene TRBJ1-4; 9 nucleotides align to TRBD1. The V gene's germline CDR1 is LGHNA and CDR2 YNFKEQ. This CDR3 region has 15 residues. V was clipped by 1 base and J by 8 bases; unmatched bases: 5. The CDR3: CASSQGDREGEKLFF. The CDR3 region has the DNA TGTGCCAGCAGCCAAGGGGACAGGGAGGGAGAAAAACTGTTTTTT.

In this sample, this clone turned up a few times. The genes are TRBV4-2 and TRBJ2-2; D ambiguous. V lost 2 bases to trimming and J lost 5 bases, with 3 bases between them. Germline V gene lookup returns CDR1 LGHNA and CDR2 YNFKEQ. This CDR3 region has 12 residues. The CDR3: CASSQTTGELFF. CDR3 in DNA: TGTGCCAGCAGCCAAACAACCGGGGAGCTGTTTTTT.

This sequence joins TRBV2 and TRBJ2-3; the D is unclear. The germline V gene has CDR1 SNHLY and CDR2 FYNNEI. The V end was cut by 1 base, the J end by 2 bases, with 7 bases between. The CDR3 length is 14 residues. Here the CDR3 DNA reads TGTGCCAGCAGTGAAGACCAGTACACAGATACGCAGTATTTT. This codes for CASSEDQYTDTQYF.

This chain links TRBV7-2 with TRBJ2-2; D unclear. V was pared by 5 bases and J by 4 bases, with 11 bases between. CDR3 length: 14 amino acids. From germline, CDR1 is SGHTA and CDR2 FQGNSA. CDR3 region: CASSPTFTTGELFF. Written as DNA, the CDR3 is TGTGCCAGCAGCCCGACATTTACCACCGGGGAGCTGTTTTTT.

The V call is TRBV7-8, the J call TRBJ1-2; the D is unclear. Trimming took 1 base from V and 1 from J, leaving 22 bases between them. The CDR3 is made up of 19 amino acids. Germline V gives CDR1 SGHVS, CDR2 FQNEAQ. In DNA form, the CDR3 reads TGTGCCAGCAGCTTAGTTGACTTCCCGCTTGAATATCTTAACTATGGCTACACCTTC. The encoded protein is CASSLVDFPLEYLNYGYTF.

The chain couples TRBV6-1 to TRBJ1-5; D is possibly TRBD1 (5 bases). Germline loops: CDR1 MNHNS, CDR2 SASEGT. V lost 2 bases and J lost 7, with 9 bases in between. This CDR3 comprises 13 residues. This CDR3 reads CASSETGGQPQHF. The CDR3 DNA reads TGTGCCAGCAGTGAAACGGGGGGACAGCCCCAGCATTTT.

This chain joins TRBV23-1 and TRBJ1-3; weak D call: TRBD1 (5 bases). TRBV23-1 is reported as an ORF; its role is uncertain. The ends were cut back, 8 bases at V and 3 bases at J, with 20 bases in the middle. This CDR3 has 16 amino acids. The CDR3 nucleotides read TGCGCCAGCCCCGAGCCTGGGGCGCGGAGTGGAAACACCATATATTTT. It specifies CASPEPGARSGNTIYF.

This chain connects TRBV15 to TRBJ2-2; 8 bases are a match to TRBD1. The germline CDR1 and CDR2 sequences are LNHNV and YYDKDF (reference sequence). The V gene end was trimmed by 3 bases and the J gene end by 7 bases; junction bases not matched to a gene: 7. The CDR3 is 15 amino acids. Written as DNA, the CDR3 is TGTGCCACCAGCAGCGGACAGGGAACCGTCGGGGAGCTGTTTTTT. This encodes CATSSGQGTVGELFF.

This rearrangement joins TRBV10-3 to TRBJ2-7; TRBD1 aligns across 12 bases. V lost 5 bases and J lost 5; bases outside the gene matches: 4. The CDR3 contains 14 residues. The germline gives CDR1 ENHRY, CDR2 SYGVKD. The CDR3 loop is CAISPGQGAHEQYF. CDR3 sequence (DNA): TGTGCCATCAGTCCGGGACAGGGGGCTCACGAGCAGTACTTC.

This clone was counted once. The chain employs TRBV6-5 and TRBJ1-2; 7 bases agree with TRBD1. This CDR3 region has 13 residues. V lost 7 bases to trimming and J lost 3 bases; unmatched junction nucleotides: 5. The germline V gene has CDR1 MNHEY and CDR2 SVGAGI. The DNA for the CDR3 is TGTGCCAGCATTACGACAGGGCACTATGGCTACACCTTC. This sequence encodes CASITTGHYGYTF.

This chain joins TRBV5-1 and TRBJ2-3; unclear D gene. Germline lookup yields CDR1 SGHRS and CDR2 YFSETQ. The CDR3 is 17 residues long. V lost 0 bases to trimming and J lost 1 base, with 15 bases between them. CDR3 loop: CASSLGSGPKGTDTQYF. The CDR3 DNA is TGCGCCAGCAGCTTGGGTTCGGGTCCCAAGGGCACAGATACGCAGTATTTT.

This CDR3 reads CASSDTTQETQYF. The CDR3 region has the DNA TGCGCCAGCTCGGACACGACCCAAGAGACCCAGTACTTC. The chain employs TRBV5-1 and TRBJ2-5; maybe TRBD1 (5 bases). Germline V gene sequence: CDR1 SGHRS, CDR2 YFSETQ. The CDR3 sequence is 13 residues long. V was shortened by 7 bases and J by 1 base, with 11 bases between the two germline ends.

V is TRBV28 and J is TRBJ1-4; TRBD1 agrees at 7 bases. The CDR3 runs to 17 residues. CDR1 is MDHEN and CDR2 is SYDVKM in the germline V gene. V shed 5 bases and J 5 bases; nucleotides not matched to a gene: 14. This CDR3 is CASSPPRQGRRNEKLFF. The CDR3 coding sequence is TGTGCCAGCAGTCCCCCCCGACAGGGAAGGAGGAATGAAAAACTGTTTTTT.

V is TRBV10-3 and J is TRBJ2-7; 12 bases are shared with TRBD2. In germline, CDR1 is ENHRY, CDR2 SYGVKD. V was clipped by 6 bases and J by 3 bases; unmatched bases: 3. The CDR3 covers 14 residues. The CDR3 loop is CAISLTSGSYEQYF. DNA of the CDR3: TGTGCCATCAGCCTGACTAGCGGGAGCTACGAGCAGTACTTC.

The V and J genes are TRBV19 and TRBJ2-3, with TRBD1 as a possible D gene (5 bases). Germline V CDR1 and CDR2: LNHDA, SQIVND (reference sequence). CDR3 length: 15 residues. Trimming left V 5 bases short and J 0 bases short, with 12 bases between. DNA for the CDR3: TGTGCCAGTAGTCTGACAGTAATAAGCACAGATACGCAGTATTTT. This sequence encodes CASSLTVISTDTQYF.

The J gene is TRBJ2-5, the V gene TRBV5-1; the match to TRBD2 covers 8 bases. V was clipped by 4 bases and J by 2 bases; unmatched bases: 13. The CDR3 is made up of 17 amino acids. Germline V lookup: CDR1 SGHRS, CDR2 YFSETQ. The CDR3 region is CASSHPRAGGHQETQYF. CDR3 nucleotides: TGCGCCAGCAGCCACCCTAGGGCGGGGGGACATCAAGAGACCCAGTACTTC.

This clone was observed a few times. V and J are TRBV7-9 and TRBJ1-4; no clear D. The length of the CDR3 is 16 residues. Germline V gene sequence: CDR1 SEHNR, CDR2 FQNEAQ (reference sequence). The V gene lost 5 bases and the J gene lost 4 bases, with 17 bases spanning the gap. CDR3 sequence: CASSDLERSNNEKLFF. The CDR3 DNA follows: TGTGCCAGCAGCGACTTAGAGAGGTCGAATAATGAAAAACTGTTTTTT. Full variable domain (missing parts from reference TRBV7-9 and TRBJ1-4): DTGVSQNPRHKITKRGQNVTFRCDPISEHNRLYWYRQTLGQGPEFLTYFQNEAQLEKSRLLSDRFSAERPKGSFSTLEIQRTEQGDSAMYLCASSDLERSNNEKLFFGSGTQLSVL.

The chain is built from TRBV19 and TRBJ1-4; 7 positions match TRBD1. CDR3 length: 14 residues. J was trimmed by 5 bases and V by 6 bases; bases with no gene match: 6. Germline V lookup: CDR1 LNHDA, CDR2 SQIVND (reference sequence). The CDR3 DNA reads TGTGCCAGTAGCCCGGGACAGCTGAATGAAAAACTGTTTTTT. Encoded protein: CASSPGQLNEKLFF.

This clone has a handful of counts. This rearrangement joins TRBV9 to TRBJ1-2; D might be TRBD1 (6 bases). V lost 3 bases to trimming and J lost 8 bases, with 11 bases between them. The germline V gene has CDR1 SGDLS and CDR2 YYNGEE. This CDR3 has 12 amino acids. CDR3: CASSAAGGGYTF. DNA for the CDR3: TGTGCCAGCAGCGCCGCGGGGGGCGGCTACACCTTC.

CDR3 sequence (DNA): TGTGCCAGTAGTATAGGAGGTCGGATCACAGATACGCAGTATTTT. Protein sequence: CASSIGGRITDTQYF. The genes are TRBV19 and TRBJ2-3; D call uncertain. In germline, CDR1 is LNHDA, CDR2 SQIVND (reference sequence). There are 15 residues in the CDR3. With 1 base removed from V and 2 bases from J, the gap between germline ends came to 10 bases.